This TCR beta chain originates from a study of T cell repertoires in cytomegalovirus infection. General study findings and limits: There were HLA-C-restricted CMV-specific TCR beta clonotypes dominating the ex vivo response.

Using its own MiXCR run on the reads, TCRdb lists one record per CDR3 protein. The profile shows about 460,000 distinct CDR3 sequences, about 11% of them singletons. This clonotype was seen at least ten times. Its antigen remains unidentified. Germline CDR1 is LGHNA and CDR2 is YNFKEQ. This CDR3 spans 20 amino acids. Trimming cost V 4 bases and J 0 bases, with 25 bases left between them. The sequence was collected from a human donor in good health (CMV status not recorded). Some clones in this sample may be carry-over from other donors' samples. The sequencing sample was made of PBMCs. J is TRBJ2-4 and V is TRBV4-2, with a tentative D call TRBD2 (6 bases). The CDR3 DNA is TGTGCCAGCAGCCTTTTTGTTGGCGGCGGGGACGGGCTAGCCAAAAACATTCAGTACTTC. As protein: CASSLFVGGGDGLAKNIQYF.